This TCR beta chain was sequenced for a study of cytomegalovirus exposure and HLA in healthy donors. Turning to the study itself: Clustering assigned approximately 78% of the roughly 400 genotyped donors to the Caucasian-associated ancestry cluster. Whole-study findings and limits: A previous analysis found most TCR beta V segments productive roughly 90% or roughly 30% of the time. According to the study, around 160 TCR beta chains were cytomegalovirus-associated. The authors considered a cluster of highly shared sequence variants likely to be a sequencing artifact.

With 4 bases clipped from V and 7 bases from J, the junction kept 8 bases outside the gene matches. Germline V gene lookup returns CDR1 SGHRS and CDR2 YFSETQ. This CDR3 spans 15 amino acids. This clone appeared a single time. The antigen is undetermined. Primers: 60 Vbeta forward and 13 Jbeta reverse. Profiling relied on immunoSEQ multiplex PCR, and the TCRdb table lists in-frame clones only, not all of them. The repertoire holds some 200,000 clones, with just over 75% as singletons. The chain carries TRBV5-1 and TRBJ1-6, with 7 bases matching TRBD1. The sample taken for sequencing was PBMCs. This clonotype originated in a woman aged 60-75 years in good health and CMV-seropositive. CDR3 DNA sequence: TGCGCCAGCAGCGGGGACAGCGCGGGAAATTCACCCCTCCACTTT. Its translation is CASSGDSAGNSPLHF.